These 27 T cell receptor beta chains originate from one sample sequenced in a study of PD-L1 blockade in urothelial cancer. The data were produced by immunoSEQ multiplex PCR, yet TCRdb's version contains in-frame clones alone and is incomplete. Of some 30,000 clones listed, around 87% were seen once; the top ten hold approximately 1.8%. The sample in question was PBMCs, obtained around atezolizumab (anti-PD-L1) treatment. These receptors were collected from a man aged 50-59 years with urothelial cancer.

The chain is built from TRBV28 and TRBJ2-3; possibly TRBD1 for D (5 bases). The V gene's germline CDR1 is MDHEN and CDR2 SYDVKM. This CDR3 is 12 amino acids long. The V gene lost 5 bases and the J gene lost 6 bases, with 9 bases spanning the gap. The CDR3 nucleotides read TGTGCCAGCAGTCCCAGGGTTGATACGCAGTATTTT. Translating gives CASSPRVDTQYF.

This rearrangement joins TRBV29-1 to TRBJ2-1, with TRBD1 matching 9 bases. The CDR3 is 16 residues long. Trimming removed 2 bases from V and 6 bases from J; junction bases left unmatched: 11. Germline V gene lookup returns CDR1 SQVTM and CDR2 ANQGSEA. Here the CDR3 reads CSVENPGTGSLNEQFF. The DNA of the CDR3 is TGCAGCGTTGAAAATCCGGGGACAGGGAGCCTCAATGAGCAGTTCTTC.

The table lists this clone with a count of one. CDR3 sequence: CASSSLQGQVNTEAFF. The CDR3 nucleotides are TGTGCCAGCAGTTCTTTACAGGGACAGGTGAACACTGAAGCTTTCTTT. J is TRBJ1-1 and V is TRBV28; 8 bases map to TRBD1. Germline CDR1 reads MDHEN; CDR2 reads SYDVKM. Trimming took 4 bases from V and 0 from J; bases not matched to a gene: 7. The CDR3 runs to 16 residues.

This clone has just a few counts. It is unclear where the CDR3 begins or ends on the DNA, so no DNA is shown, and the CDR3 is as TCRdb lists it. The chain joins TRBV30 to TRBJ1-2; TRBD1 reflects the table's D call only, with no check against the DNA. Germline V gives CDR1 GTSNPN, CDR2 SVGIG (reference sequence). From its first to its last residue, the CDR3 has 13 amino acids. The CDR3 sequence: CAWGTGTVRGTTF.

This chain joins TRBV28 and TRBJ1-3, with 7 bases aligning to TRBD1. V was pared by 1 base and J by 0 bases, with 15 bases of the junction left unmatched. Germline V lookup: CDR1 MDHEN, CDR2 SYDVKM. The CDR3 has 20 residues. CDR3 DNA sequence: TGTGCCAGCAGTTTATTAACTGGGCCCCTGGGACAGTCCTCTGGAAACACCATATATTTT. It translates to CASSLLTGPLGQSSGNTIYF. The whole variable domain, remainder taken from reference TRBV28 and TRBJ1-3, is DVKVTQSSRYLVKRTGEKVFLECVQDMDHENMFWYRQDPGLGLRLIYFSYDVKMKEKGDIPEGYSVSREKKERFSLILESASTNQTSMYLCASSLLTGPLGQSSGNTIYFGEGSWLTVV.

The CDR3 sequence is CASSLGTTYNSPLHF. The CDR3 DNA reads TGTGCCAGCAGTCTCGGGACTACCTATAATTCACCCCTCCACTTT. This sequence joins TRBV27 and TRBJ1-6; a weak D match, TRBD1 (5 bases). Between the trimmed V and J ends, which lost 5 bases and 2 bases, there was a span of 10 bases. Germline assignment: CDR1 MNHEY and CDR2 SMNVEV (reference sequence). The CDR3 spans 15 residues.

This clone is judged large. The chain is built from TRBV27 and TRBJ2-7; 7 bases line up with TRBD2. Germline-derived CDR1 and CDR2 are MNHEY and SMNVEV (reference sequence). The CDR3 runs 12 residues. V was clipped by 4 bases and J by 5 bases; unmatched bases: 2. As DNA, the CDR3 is TGTGCCAGCAGTTGGGCGGGAGACGAGCAGTACTTC. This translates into CASSWAGDEQYF.

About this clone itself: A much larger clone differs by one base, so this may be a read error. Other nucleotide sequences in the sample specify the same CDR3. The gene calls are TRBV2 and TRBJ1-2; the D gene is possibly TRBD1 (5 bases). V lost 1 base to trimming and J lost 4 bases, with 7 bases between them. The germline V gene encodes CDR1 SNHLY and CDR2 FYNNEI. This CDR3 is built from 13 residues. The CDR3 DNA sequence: TGTGCCAGCAGTGAAGGACAGCCCTATGGCTACACCTTC. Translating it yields CASSEGQPYGYTF.

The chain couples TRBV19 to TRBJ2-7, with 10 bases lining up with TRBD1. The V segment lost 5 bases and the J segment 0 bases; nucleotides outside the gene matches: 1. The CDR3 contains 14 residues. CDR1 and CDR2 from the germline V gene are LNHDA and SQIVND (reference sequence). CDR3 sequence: CASSWTGGSYEQYF. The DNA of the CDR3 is TGTGCCAGTAGTTGGACAGGGGGCTCCTACGAGCAGTACTTC.

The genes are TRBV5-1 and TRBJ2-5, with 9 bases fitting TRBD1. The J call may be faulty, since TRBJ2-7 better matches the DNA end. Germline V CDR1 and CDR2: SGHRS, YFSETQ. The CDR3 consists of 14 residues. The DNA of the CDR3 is TGCGCCAGCAGCCCCTTGACAGGGGGGGGCGAGCAGTACTTC. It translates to CASSPLTGGGEQYF.

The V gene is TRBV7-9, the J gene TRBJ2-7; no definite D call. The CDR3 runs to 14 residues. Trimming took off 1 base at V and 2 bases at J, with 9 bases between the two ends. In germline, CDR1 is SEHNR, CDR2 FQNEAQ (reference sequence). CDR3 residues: CASSLEAGPYEQYF. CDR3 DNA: TGTGCCAGCAGCTTAGAGGCAGGCCCCTACGAGCAGTACTTC.

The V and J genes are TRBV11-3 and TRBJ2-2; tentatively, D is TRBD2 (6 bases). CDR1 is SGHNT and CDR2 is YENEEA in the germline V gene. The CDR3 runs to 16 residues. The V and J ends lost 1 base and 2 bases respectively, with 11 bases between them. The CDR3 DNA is TGTGCCAGCAGCTTAGTCGGGGGAGTCAACACCGGGGAGCTGTTTTTT. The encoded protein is CASSLVGGVNTGELFF.

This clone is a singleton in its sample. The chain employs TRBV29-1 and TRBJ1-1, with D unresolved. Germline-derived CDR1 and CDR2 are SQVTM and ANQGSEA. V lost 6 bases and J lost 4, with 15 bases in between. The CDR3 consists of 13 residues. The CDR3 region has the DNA TGCAGCGTCGGAGGAGGATCGCGCACTGAAGCTTTCTTT. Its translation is CSVGGGSRTEAFF.

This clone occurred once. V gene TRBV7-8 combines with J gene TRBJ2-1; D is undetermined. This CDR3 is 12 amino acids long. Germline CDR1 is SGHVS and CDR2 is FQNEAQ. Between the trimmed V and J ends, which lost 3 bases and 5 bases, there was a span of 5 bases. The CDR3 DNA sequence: TGTGCCAGCAGCTTCAGGCACAATGAGCAGTTCTTC. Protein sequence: CASSFRHNEQFF.

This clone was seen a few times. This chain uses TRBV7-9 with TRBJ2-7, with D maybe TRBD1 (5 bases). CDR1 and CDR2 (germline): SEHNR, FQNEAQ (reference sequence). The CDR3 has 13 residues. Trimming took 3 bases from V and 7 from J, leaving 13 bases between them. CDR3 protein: CASSLGRDVEQYF. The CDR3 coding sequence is TGTGCCAGCAGCTTGGGCAGGGATGTAGAGCAGTACTTC.

This chain's CDR3 is CASSPAKPNSYEQYF. CDR3 nucleotide sequence: TGTGCCAGCAGCCCTGCGAAACCAAACTCCTACGAGCAGTACTTC. The rearrangement links TRBV5-6 to TRBJ2-7; no clear D. V lost 4 bases to trimming and J lost 0 bases, with 14 bases between them. Germline-derived CDR1 and CDR2 are SGHDT and YYEEEE. There are 15 residues in the CDR3.

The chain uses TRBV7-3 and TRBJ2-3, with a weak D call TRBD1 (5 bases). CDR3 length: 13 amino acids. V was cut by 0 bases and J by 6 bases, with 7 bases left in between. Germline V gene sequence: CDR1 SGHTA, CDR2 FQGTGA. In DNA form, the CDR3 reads TGTGCCAGCAGCTTAACCAGGGTCGATACGCAGTATTTT. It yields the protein CASSLTRVDTQYF. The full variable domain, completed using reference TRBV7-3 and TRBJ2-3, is GAGVSQTPSNKVTEKGKYVELRCDPISGHTALYWYRQSLGQGPEFLIYFQGTGAADDSGLPNDRFFAVRPEGSVSTLKIQRTERGDSAVYLCASSLTRVDTQYFGPGTRLTVL.

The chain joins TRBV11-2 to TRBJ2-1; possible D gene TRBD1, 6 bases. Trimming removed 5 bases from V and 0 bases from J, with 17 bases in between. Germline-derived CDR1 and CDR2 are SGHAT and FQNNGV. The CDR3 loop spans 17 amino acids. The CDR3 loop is CASSSYRVPTSYNEQFF. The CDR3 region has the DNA TGTGCCAGCAGCAGCTACAGGGTCCCAACCTCCTACAATGAGCAGTTCTTC.

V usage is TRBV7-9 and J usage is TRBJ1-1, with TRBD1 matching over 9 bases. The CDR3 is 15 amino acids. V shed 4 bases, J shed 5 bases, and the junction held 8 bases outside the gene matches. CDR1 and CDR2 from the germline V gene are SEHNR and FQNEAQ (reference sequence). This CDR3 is CASSSRDRGGTEAFF. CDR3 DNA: TGTGCCAGCAGCTCAAGAGACAGGGGGGGAACTGAAGCTTTCTTT.

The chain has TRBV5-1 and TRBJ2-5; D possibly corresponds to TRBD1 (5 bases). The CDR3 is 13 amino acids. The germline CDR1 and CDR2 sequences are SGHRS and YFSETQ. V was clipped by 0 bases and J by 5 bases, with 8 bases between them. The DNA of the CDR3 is TGCGCCAGCAGCTTGGCAGGGAAGGAGACCCAGTACTTC. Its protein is CASSLAGKETQYF.

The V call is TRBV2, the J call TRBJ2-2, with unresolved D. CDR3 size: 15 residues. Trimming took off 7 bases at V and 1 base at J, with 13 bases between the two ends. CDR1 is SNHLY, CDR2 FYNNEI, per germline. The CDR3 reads CASTSSPGNTGELFF. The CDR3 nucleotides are TGTGCCAGCACCTCTTCCCCAGGGAACACCGGGGAGCTGTTTTTT.

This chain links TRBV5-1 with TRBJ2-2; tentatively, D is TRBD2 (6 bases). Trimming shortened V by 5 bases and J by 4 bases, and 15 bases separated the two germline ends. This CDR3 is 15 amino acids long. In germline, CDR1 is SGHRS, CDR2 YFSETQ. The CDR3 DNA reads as TGCGCCAGCAGTCCGGAGGGGCCGGGCACCGGGGAGCTGTTTTTT. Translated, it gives CASSPEGPGTGELFF.

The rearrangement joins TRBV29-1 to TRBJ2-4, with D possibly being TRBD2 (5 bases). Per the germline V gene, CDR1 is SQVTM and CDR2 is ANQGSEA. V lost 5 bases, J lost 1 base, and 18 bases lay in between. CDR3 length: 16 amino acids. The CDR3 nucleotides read TGCAGCGTTCGGAGCGGCATATCGACGGCCAAAAACATTCAGTACTTC. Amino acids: CSVRSGISTAKNIQYF. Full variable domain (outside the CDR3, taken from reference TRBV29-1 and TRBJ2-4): SAVISQKPSRDICQRGTSLTIQCQVDSQVTMMFWYRQQPGQSLTLIATANQGSEATYESGFVIDKFPISRPNLTFSTLTVSNMSPEDSSIYLCSVRSGISTAKNIQYFGAGTRLSVL.

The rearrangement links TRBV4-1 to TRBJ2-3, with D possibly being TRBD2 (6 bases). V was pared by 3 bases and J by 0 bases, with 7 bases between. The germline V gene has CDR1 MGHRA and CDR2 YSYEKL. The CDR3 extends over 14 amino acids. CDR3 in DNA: TGCGCCAGCAGCCAGGGGACTAGCACAGATACGCAGTATTTT. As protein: CASSQGTSTDTQYF.

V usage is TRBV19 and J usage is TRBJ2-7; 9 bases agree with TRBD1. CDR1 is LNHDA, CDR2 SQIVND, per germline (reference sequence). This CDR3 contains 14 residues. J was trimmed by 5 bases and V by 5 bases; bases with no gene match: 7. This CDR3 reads CASSPGTGRDEQYF. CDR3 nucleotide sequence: TGTGCCAGTAGTCCCGGGACAGGGCGCGACGAGCAGTACTTC.

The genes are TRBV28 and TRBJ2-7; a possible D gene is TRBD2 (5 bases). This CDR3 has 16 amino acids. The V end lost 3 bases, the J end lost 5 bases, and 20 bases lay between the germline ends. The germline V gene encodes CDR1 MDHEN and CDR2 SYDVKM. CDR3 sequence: CASSLTPDFRRDEQYF. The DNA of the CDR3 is TGTGCCAGCAGTTTGACCCCGGACTTCCGGCGGGACGAGCAGTACTTC.

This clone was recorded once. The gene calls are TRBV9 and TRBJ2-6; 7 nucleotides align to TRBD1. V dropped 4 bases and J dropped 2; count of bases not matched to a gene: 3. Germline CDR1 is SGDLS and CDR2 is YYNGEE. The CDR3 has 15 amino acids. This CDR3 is CASSSTGAGANVLTF. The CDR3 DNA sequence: TGTGCCAGCAGCTCAACAGGGGCTGGGGCCAACGTCCTGACTTTC.